This TCR beta chain derives from a study of CD8 T cells in Susac syndrome. The CDR3 is made up of 13 amino acids. The V segment lost 5 bases and the J segment 6 bases; nucleotides outside the gene matches: 6. Random hexamers primed reverse transcription of about 0.5 to 1 ug RNA. Using its own MiXCR run on the immunoSEQ multiplex PCR reads, TCRdb lists one record per CDR3 protein. The sample has some 57,000 distinct CDR3 sequences; 90% to 95% are singletons. The chain uses TRBV12-3 or TRBV12-4 and TRBJ1-2, with 7 bases identical to TRBD1. Source material: CD8+ T cells from PBMCs. The source is a human donor in good health. The CDR3 nucleotides read TGTGCCAGCAGTCCGACAGGGTCCCATGGCTACACCTTC. It encodes CASSPTGSHGYTF.